These T cell receptor beta chains were read from a single sample in a study of cytomegalovirus exposure and HLA in healthy donors. Sequenced by immunoSEQ multiplex PCR; TCRdb stores in-frame clones only, minus some. The sample consists of 210,000 or so clones, about 74% of them appearing once. The sequenced sample was PBMCs. The receptors originated from a man between 40 and 49 years old in good health and CMV-seronegative. CDR3s include the opening cysteine and the closing phenylalanine or tryptophan. D genes are given only for firm matches. Clone sizes are given selectively: once, few, many, or a class where the clone is expanded.

>-|TRBV29-1|-|TRBJ1-2
CSAFRGKGYTF
TGCAGCGCATTCAGAGGGAAAGGCTACACCTTC
>-|TRBV5-6|-|TRBJ2-7
CASSFGGNSYEQYF
TGTGCCAGCAGCTTTGGGGGGAACTCCTACGAGCAGTACTTC
>-|TRBV5-1|TRBD2|TRBJ2-1
CASSLAGRLAVNEQFF
TGCGCCAGCAGCTTGGCAGGTCGACTAGCGGTTAATGAGCAGTTCTTC
>many|TRBV4-3|-|TRBJ1-1
CASSQDTAGTEAFF
TGCGCCAGCAGCCAAGATACGGCGGGGACTGAAGCTTTCTTT
>-|TRBV19|-|TRBJ2-1
CATNSGTSSYNEQFF
TGTGCCACTAACTCCGGGACTTCGTCCTACAATGAGCAGTTCTTC
>-|TRBV7-9|-|TRBJ1-2
CASSSHKGLANYGYTF
TGTGCCAGCAGCTCCCATAAGGGGCTCGCGAACTATGGCTACACCTTC
>-|TRBV27|TRBD2|TRBJ2-1
CASSRGLDNEQFF
TGTGCCAGCAGCAGAGGACTAGACAATGAGCAGTTCTTC
>-|TRBV6-1|-|TRBJ1-1
CASSERSSLATEAFF
TGTGCCAGCAGTGAAAGGAGCAGCCTGGCCACTGAAGCTTTCTTT
>-|TRBV19|TRBD2|TRBJ2-1
CASSIELAYNEQFF
TGTGCCAGTAGTATCGAACTAGCGTACAATGAGCAGTTCTTC
>-|TRBV7-3|-|TRBJ2-3
CASSLMGSTDTQYF
TGTGCCAGCAGCTTAATGGGCAGCACAGATACGCAGTATTTT
>few|TRBV7-2|-|TRBJ2-1
CASSLYSFEQFF
TGTGCCAGCAGCTTATATAGCTTTGAGCAGTTCTTC
>-|TRBV6-1|-|TRBJ2-7
CASSEHQTGSYEQYF
TGTGCCAGCAGTGAACACCAAACAGGGAGCTACGAGCAGTACTTC
>-|TRBV5-6|TRBD1|TRBJ1-2
CASSPRTGNFYGYTF
TGTGCCAGCAGCCCTCGGACAGGGAATTTCTATGGCTACACCTTC
>-|TRBV21-1|-|TRBJ2-1
CASSSGAKREVYNEQFF
TGTGCCAGCAGCTCCGGAGCTAAGCGGGAGGTCTACAATGAGCAGTTCTTC
>-|TRBV7-9|TRBD2|TRBJ2-3
CASSGLAGTDTQYF
TGTGCCAGCAGCGGGCTAGCGGGGACAGATACGCAGTATTTT
>-|TRBV9|-|TRBJ2-1
CASSVGTTIYNEQFF
TGTGCCAGCAGCGTAGGGACAACCATTTACAATGAGCAGTTCTTC
>-|TRBV11-3|TRBD2|TRBJ2-3
CASSTRTSGRDTQYF
TGTGCCAGCAGCACGCGGACTAGCGGGAGGGATACGCAGTATTTT
>-|TRBV12-5|TRBD2|TRBJ2-1
CASGLRLAGGIYNEQFF
TGTGCTAGTGGTTTGAGGCTAGCGGGGGGGATCTACAATGAGCAGTTCTTC
>-|TRBV30|-|TRBJ1-3
CAWSVAPSSSGNTIYF
TGTGCCTGGAGTGTAGCACCGAGCTCCTCTGGAAACACCATATATTTT
>-|TRBV18|TRBD1|TRBJ2-7
CASSITGGATYEQYF
TGTGCCAGCTCTATAACAGGGGGAGCAACCTACGAGCAGTACTTC
>-|TRBV11-1|-|TRBJ2-2
CASSSQGPTGELFF
TGTGCCAGCAGCTCGCAGGGTCCCACCGGGGAGCTGTTTTTT
>-|TRBV5-4|-|TRBJ2-2
CASSLVTGELLF
TGTGCCAGCAGCTTGGTAACCGGGGAGCTGCTTTTT
>-|TRBV2|-|TRBJ1-4
CASSEERAPNEKLFF
TGTGCCAGCAGTGAAGAGCGGGCCCCAAATGAAAAACTGTTTTTT
>-|TRBV2|-|TRBJ1-1
CASSELGADTEAFF
TGTGCCAGCAGTGAACTGGGGGCGGACACTGAAGCTTTCTTT
>-|TRBV9|TRBD2|TRBJ2-7
CASSTGGTYEQYF
TGTGCCAGCAGCACCGGGGGGACCTACGAGCAGTACTTC
>-|TRBV19|TRBD2|TRBJ2-6
CASSIPGLAIPGANVLTF
TGTGCCAGTAGTATACCGGGACTAGCGATACCTGGGGCCAACGTCCTGACTTTC
>-|TRBV12-5|-|TRBJ2-7
CASGLDSTYEQYF
TGTGCTAGTGGTTTGGACAGCACCTACGAGCAGTACTTC
>-|TRBV7-2|TRBD2|TRBJ2-5
CASTLRWREGGETQYF
TGTGCCAGCACCCTTAGGTGGCGGGAGGGGGGAGAGACCCAGTACTTC
>once|TRBV14|-|TRBJ1-2
CASSPDRKYGYTF
TGTGCCAGCAGTCCCGACAGGAAGTATGGCTACACCTTC
>few|TRBV6-6|TRBD1|TRBJ1-3
CASSPGGSGNTIYF
TGTGCCAGCAGTCCAGGGGGTTCTGGAAACACCATATATTTT
>-|TRBV29-1|-|TRBJ2-6
CSVESGFGANVLTF
TGCAGCGTTGAGAGCGGTTTTGGGGCCAACGTCCTGACTTTC
>-|TRBV4-3|-|TRBJ1-2
CASNPGGGLNYGYTF
TGCGCCAGCAACCCCGGGGGGGGGCTTAACTATGGCTACACCTTC
>-|TRBV5-1|TRBD2|TRBJ2-5
CASSLALSSGGQETQYF
TGCGCCAGCAGCTTGGCCTTGTCTAGCGGAGGCCAAGAGACCCAGTACTTC
>-|TRBV19|TRBD2|TRBJ2-2
CASSLPRGGGTGELFF
TGTGCCAGTAGTCTACCCCGCGGGGGGGGAACCGGGGAGCTGTTTTTT
>-|TRBV9|TRBD1|TRBJ1-5
CASGGGRGLLQPQHF
TGTGCCAGCGGGGGTGGCAGGGGGCTCTTACAGCCCCAGCATTTT
>-|TRBV4-3|-|TRBJ2-7
CASSQDPRPDYEQYF
TGCGCCAGCAGCCAAGATCCCAGGCCAGACTACGAGCAGTACTTC
>once|TRBV28|TRBD2|TRBJ2-2
CASRKTSGSPGTGELFF
TGTGCCAGCAGGAAGACTAGCGGGAGCCCTGGCACCGGGGAGCTGTTTTTT
>-|TRBV30|-|TRBJ2-7
CAWSRPREQGREQYF
TGTGCCTGGAGCCGCCCACGGGAACAGGGTCGCGAGCAGTACTTC
>-|TRBV13|TRBD1|TRBJ2-3
CASSPTQGGRTDTQYF
TGTGCCAGCAGCCCCACACAGGGGGGTAGGACAGATACGCAGTATTTT
>-|TRBV4-1|-|TRBJ1-5
CASSQNGNPNQPQHF
TGCGCCAGCAGCCAAAACGGGAATCCCAATCAGCCCCAGCATTTT
>few|TRBV4-1|TRBD2|TRBJ2-3
CASSQNIAGGTTDTQYF
TGCGCCAGCAGCCAAAATATAGCGGGAGGTACCACAGATACGCAGTATTTT
>few|TRBV2|-|TRBJ2-7
CASRERSYEQYF
TGTGCCAGCCGGGAACGGTCCTACGAGCAGTACTTC
>-|TRBV6-1|-|TRBJ1-4
CASSEQGTNEKLFF
TGTGCCAGCAGTGAACAGGGGACTAATGAAAAACTGTTTTTT
>-|TRBV7-6|-|TRBJ1-1
CASSPVSEAFF
TGTGCCAGCAGCCCCGTCTCTGAAGCTTTCTTT
>once|TRBV12-2|-|TRBJ2-7
CASRNRGPGLAGLEQYF
TGTGCAAGTCGCAACCGGGGGCCCGGACTAGCGGGACTCGAGCAGTACTTC